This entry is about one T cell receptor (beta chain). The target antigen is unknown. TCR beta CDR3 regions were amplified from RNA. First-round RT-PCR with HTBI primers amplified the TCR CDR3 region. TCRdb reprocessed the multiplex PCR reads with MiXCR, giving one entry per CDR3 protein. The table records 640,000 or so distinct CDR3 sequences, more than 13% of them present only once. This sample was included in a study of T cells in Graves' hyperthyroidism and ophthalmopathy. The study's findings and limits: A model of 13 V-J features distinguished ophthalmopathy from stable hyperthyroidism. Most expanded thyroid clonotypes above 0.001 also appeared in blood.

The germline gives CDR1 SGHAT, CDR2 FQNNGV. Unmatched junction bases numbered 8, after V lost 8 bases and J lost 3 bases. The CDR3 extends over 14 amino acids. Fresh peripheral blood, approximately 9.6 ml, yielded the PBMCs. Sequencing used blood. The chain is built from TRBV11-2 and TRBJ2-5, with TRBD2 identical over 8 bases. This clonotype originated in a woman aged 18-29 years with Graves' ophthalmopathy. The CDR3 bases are TGTGCCAGCTCACCACCGGGGGGGAAAGAGACCCAGTACTTC. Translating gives CASSPPGGKETQYF.